The 25 T cell receptor beta chains reported below all come from one sample, sequenced in a study of beta chain features in type 1 diabetes (dated by TCRdb to between 2017 and 2018). The library relied on the immunoSEQ multiplex PCR assay. The entire amount of isolated RNA was reverse transcribed using the High Capacity cDNA Reverse Transcription Kit, so the sequenced TCRB transcripts were expressed ones. What TCRdb holds here is the immuneACCESS table cut down to in-frame rearrangements. Part of the clones is not present; checked against another copy, under half of the missing clones reflect an unresolved V gene, and the others are unexplained. This sample gives about 150,000 clones in total; roughly 11% of them show up just once. Roughly 2% of the sample comes from the top ten. The sequencing sample was made of central memory CD4+ T cells from blood. These TCRs come from a man between 18 and 35 years old in good health.

The chain combines TRBV7-3 with TRBJ2-1; 10 bases agree with TRBD2. V was clipped by 5 bases and J by 8 bases; unmatched bases: 6. CDR3 length: 14 residues. Germline-derived CDR1 and CDR2 are SGHTA and FQGTGA. CDR3 in amino acids: CASSRGTSVDEQFF. The DNA of the CDR3 is TGTGCCAGCAGCCGAGGGACTAGCGTCGATGAGCAGTTCTTC. Complete variable domain (other parts from reference TRBV7-3 and TRBJ2-1): GAGVSQTPSNKVTEKGKYVELRCDPISGHTALYWYRQSLGQGPEFLIYFQGTGAADDSGLPNDRFFAVRPEGSVSTLKIQRTERGDSAVYLCASSRGTSVDEQFFGPGTRLTVL.

This clone was found a few times. A read error may produce the germline difference seen at one junction end. This CDR3 is CASSHDSRLF. CDR3 bases: TGTGCCAGCAGCCACGACAGCCGCCTATTC. The genes are TRBV7-9 and TRBJ1-2; D is perhaps TRBD1 (5 bases). The CDR3 is 10 residues long. The germline CDR1 and CDR2 sequences are SEHNR and FQNEAQ (reference sequence). Together with reference TRBV7-9 and TRBJ1-2, the CDR3 gives the full variable domain: DTGVSQNPRHKITKRGQNVTFRCDPISEHNRLYWYRQTLGQGPEFLTYFQNEAQLEKSRLLSDRFSAERPKGSFSTLEIQRTEQGDSAMYLCASSHDSRLFGSGTRLTVV.

V usage is TRBV27 and J usage is TRBJ2-3, with 13 bases aligning to TRBD2. Germline CDR1 MNHEY, CDR2 SMNVEV (reference sequence). CDR3 length equals 19 residues. V shed 7 bases, J shed 1 base, and the junction held 14 bases outside the gene matches. For the CDR3, the DNA is TGTGCCAGCACCTGGCGCAGGACCGGGACTAGCGGGGGCACAGATACGCAGTATTTT. Protein sequence: CASTWRRTGTSGGTDTQYF.

This clone turned up a few times. This CDR3 reads CASSEASASSYEQYF. The CDR3 nucleotides read TGTGCCAGCAGTGAGGCTAGCGCGAGCTCCTACGAGCAGTACTTC. This chain uses TRBV2 with TRBJ2-7; the D gene is possibly TRBD2 (6 bases). The V gene's germline CDR1 is SNHLY and CDR2 FYNNEI. V gave up 3 bases and J gave up 0 bases, with 12 bases separating them. This CDR3 is 15 amino acids long.

The CDR3: CASSPHRDDGYTF. The CDR3 DNA follows: TGTGCCAGCTCACCCCACCGGGACGATGGCTACACCTTC. The chain recombines TRBV18 with TRBJ1-2, with a possible D match to TRBD1 (5 bases). Looked up from germline, CDR1 is KGHSH and CDR2 is LQKENI. Trimming stripped 3 bases from V and 6 bases from J, with 11 bases between. CDR3 length: 13 amino acids.

This clone was seen a few times. V is TRBV25-1 and J is TRBJ1-4, with TRBD1 matching over 8 bases. Unmatched junction bases numbered 6, after V lost 4 bases and J lost 8 bases. CDR1 MGHDK and CDR2 SYGVNS come from the germline V gene. The CDR3 spans 14 residues. In DNA form, the CDR3 reads TGTGCCAGCAGTGCGGACAGGGAGGTGGAAAAACTGTTTTTT. As protein: CASSADREVEKLFF.

This clone was recorded a few times. This sample includes further DNA sequences coding for the same CDR3. The gene calls are TRBV28 and TRBJ1-2; D is uncertain. The CDR3 is 13 amino acids. Germline values: CDR1 MDHEN, CDR2 SYDVKM. Deletions cut 3 bases from V and 2 bases from J, with 7 bases between. The CDR3 is CASSFARNYGYTF. The CDR3 bases are TGTGCCAGCAGTTTTGCCAGGAACTATGGCTACACCTTC.

The V call is TRBV18, the J call TRBJ1-5; D is unclear. Trimming shortened V by 3 bases and J by 3 bases, and 9 bases separated the two germline ends. CDR1 and CDR2 from the germline V gene are KGHSH and LQKENI. The CDR3 is 14 amino acids. The CDR3 loop is CASSPSGSNQPQHF. The CDR3 DNA reads as TGTGCCAGCTCACCTTCAGGATCCAATCAGCCCCAGCATTTT.

Within the sample, this clone is medium-sized. The genes are TRBV21-1 and TRBJ2-7; the listed D gene, TRBD1, was not tested against the DNA. TRBV21-1 is given as a pseudogene. This CDR3 is 11 amino acids long. The CDR3 DNA follows: TGTGCCGAGACAGTTCGTTACGAGCAGTACTTC. This sequence encodes CAETVRYEQYF.

This clone has just a few counts. This chain links TRBV15 with TRBJ2-7; tentative D call: TRBD2 (6 bases). Germline V lookup: CDR1 LNHNV, CDR2 YYDKDF (reference sequence). The germline V and J ends were trimmed by 5 bases and 2 bases, with 13 bases remaining between them. The CDR3 has 14 residues. The CDR3 bases are TGTGCCACCAGCGGAGGGGCGGAAACCTACGAGCAGTACTTC. Its protein product is CATSGGAETYEQYF.

This clone was detected many times. The CDR3 here is CASSIVIGQADEQYF. Written as DNA, the CDR3 is TGTGCCAGCAGTATAGTAATCGGACAGGCCGACGAGCAGTACTTC. J is TRBJ2-7 and V is TRBV28; 7 bases are shared with TRBD1. From germline, CDR1 is MDHEN and CDR2 SYDVKM. V lost 5 bases to trimming and J lost 5 bases; unmatched junction nucleotides: 12. The CDR3 length is 15 residues. The entire variable domain, with the rest obtained from reference TRBV28 and TRBJ2-7, is as follows: DVKVTQSSRYLVKRTGEKVFLECVQDMDHENMFWYRQDPGLGLRLIYFSYDVKMKEKGDIPEGYSVSREKKERFSLILESASTNQTSMYLCASSIVIGQADEQYFGPGTRLTVT.

This clone was observed a few times. This sequence joins TRBV5-1 and TRBJ2-5; 7 bases agree with TRBD1. The CDR3 has 13 amino acids. V shed 4 bases and J 3 bases; nucleotides not matched to a gene: 3. Germline V lookup: CDR1 SGHRS, CDR2 YFSETQ. CDR3 loop: CASSTGQEETQYF. The CDR3 nucleotides read TGCGCCAGCAGCACAGGACAGGAAGAGACCCAGTACTTC.

There are a few counts of this clone. The chain combines TRBV5-1 with TRBJ2-4, with D unresolved. Germline CDR1 SGHRS, CDR2 YFSETQ. The CDR3 has 13 residues. V gave up 0 bases and J gave up 6 bases, with 7 bases separating them. In DNA form, the CDR3 reads TGCGCCAGCAGCTTGGTGCTAGGAAACATTCAGTACTTC. Its translation is CASSLVLGNIQYF. Full variable domain (outside the CDR3, taken from reference TRBV5-1 and TRBJ2-4): KAGVTQTPRYLIKTRGQQVTLSCSPISGHRSVSWYQQTPGQGLQFLFEYFSETQRNKGNFPGRFSGRQFSNSRSEMNVSTLELGDSALYLCASSLVLGNIQYFGAGTRLSVL.

The V and J genes are TRBV4-1 and TRBJ2-7; D remains ambiguous. The CDR3 spans 15 residues. Trimming stripped 0 bases from V and 6 bases from J, with 15 bases between. Germline V lookup: CDR1 MGHRA, CDR2 YSYEKL. DNA of the CDR3: TGCGCCAGCAGCCAAGATCGAGCAGGATCGGGCGAGCAGTACTTC. Residues: CASSQDRAGSGEQYF.

This rearrangement joins TRBV7-9 to TRBJ2-5, with D perhaps being TRBD1 or TRBD2 (5 bases each). Germline lookup yields CDR1 SEHNR and CDR2 FQNEAQ (reference sequence). The CDR3 length is 16 residues. V lost 0 bases and J lost 0, with 11 bases in between. CDR3 region: CASSLARGLDQETQYF. Written as DNA, the CDR3 is TGTGCCAGCAGCTTAGCGAGGGGTCTAGACCAAGAGACCCAGTACTTC.

This clone showed up just a few times. This sequence joins TRBV29-1 and TRBJ1-1; TRBD1 might be the D (5 bases). CDR3 size: 12 residues. Deletions cut 3 bases from V and 4 bases from J, with 9 bases between. Germline V gene data show CDR1 as SQVTM and CDR2 as ANQGSEA. CDR3 DNA: TGCAGCGTTGAGGGCGGGGGCACTGAAGCTTTCTTT. Translated, it gives CSVEGGGTEAFF.

CDR3 sequence (DNA): TGTGCCAGCAGTTTCCTGACTAGCGGGTTGAGGGCAGATACGCAGTATTTT. The encoded protein is CASSFLTSGLRADTQYF. V usage is TRBV28 and J usage is TRBJ2-3, with 10 positions matching TRBD2. The length of the CDR3 is 17 residues. Germline V gene data show CDR1 as MDHEN and CDR2 as SYDVKM. The V and J ends lost 3 bases and 4 bases, in that order; junction bases with no gene match: 10.

This clone was counted a few times. The chain employs TRBV5-1 and TRBJ2-5, with 10 positions matching TRBD2. CDR3 length: 16 amino acids. Germline values: CDR1 SGHRS, CDR2 YFSETQ. V was clipped by 0 bases and J by 5 bases; unmatched bases: 7. The CDR3 loop reads CASSLDGASGGETQYF. DNA for the CDR3: TGCGCCAGCAGCTTGGACGGGGCTAGCGGGGGTGAGACCCAGTACTTC.

This clone was seen ten or more times. The J gene is TRBJ1-5, the V gene TRBV9; D is possibly TRBD1 (5 bases). The CDR3 has 15 amino acids. Per germline, CDR1 SGDLS and CDR2 YYNGEE. V was shortened by 0 bases and J by 0 bases, with 7 bases between the two germline ends. The CDR3, as DNA: TGTGCCAGCAGCGTAGGGCAGGGTAGCAATCAGCCCCAGCATTTT. This sequence encodes CASSVGQGSNQPQHF.

This clone was seen only a few times. This chain uses TRBV4-3 with TRBJ1-2; TRBD1 matches 8 bases. Per germline, CDR1 LGHNA and CDR2 YSLEER. This CDR3 is 13 amino acids long. V was pared by 0 bases and J by 14 bases, with 8 bases of the junction left unmatched. The CDR3 loop reads CASSQDIRQGATF. CDR3 nucleotide sequence: TGCGCCAGCAGCCAAGATATTAGGCAGGGGGCAACCTTC.

The rearrangement uses TRBV7-9 and TRBJ1-4; D is undetermined. CDR1 SEHNR and CDR2 FQNEAQ come from the germline V gene (reference sequence). This CDR3 region has 16 residues. The ends were cut back, 0 bases at V and 0 bases at J, with 8 bases in the middle. The CDR3 reads CASSLAGFPTNEKLFF. The CDR3 DNA sequence: TGTGCCAGCAGCTTAGCTGGCTTTCCAACTAATGAAAAACTGTTTTTT.

V gene TRBV28 combines with J gene TRBJ2-1, with 11 bases aligning to TRBD2. Germline loops: CDR1 MDHEN, CDR2 SYDVKM. The J segment lost 8 bases and the V segment lost 7 bases, leaving 19 bases of the junction unmatched. CDR3 length: 18 residues. CDR3 bases: TGTGCCAGCACCGCAGGGGGGACTAGCGGCACCCTAATCCATGAGCAGTTCTTC. Protein product: CASTAGGTSGTLIHEQFF.

V is TRBV29-1 and J is TRBJ1-2; TRBD1 is a possible D gene (5 bases). The V end lost 6 bases, the J end lost 8 bases, and 10 bases lay between the germline ends. The length of the CDR3 is 10 residues. Germline values: CDR1 SQVTM, CDR2 ANQGSEA. The CDR3 region has the DNA TGCAGCGTGGGGGATGACGGCTACACCTTC. Translating it yields CSVGDDGYTF.

The V and J genes are TRBV15 and TRBJ1-1; D is ambiguous. The CDR3 has 13 amino acids. CDR1 is LNHNV and CDR2 is YYDKDF in the germline V gene (reference sequence). V lost 8 bases and J lost 3, with 13 bases in between. Written as DNA, the CDR3 is TGTGCCACCTCCCCATTTTTTGACACTGAAGCTTTCTTT. Amino acids: CATSPFFDTEAFF.

Only a few counts were recorded for this clone. This sequence joins TRBV6-1 and TRBJ2-1; 8 nucleotides agree with TRBD1. J was trimmed by 6 bases and V by 0 bases; bases with no gene match: 10. There are 17 residues in the CDR3. The germline gives CDR1 MNHNS, CDR2 SASEGT. The CDR3 loop reads CASSEAGQGTGSNEQFF. CDR3 DNA sequence: TGTGCCAGCAGTGAAGCCGGACAGGGCACAGGGTCCAATGAGCAGTTCTTC.